The 18 T cell receptor beta chains below all came from one sample that was sequenced in a study of molecular identifiers for immune sequencing clone quantification. TCRdb recomputed calls from the PCR reads with MiXCR, one row per CDR3 protein. The table records about 98,000 distinct CDR3 sequences, under 40% of them present only once. Material: naive CD8+ T cells from blood, with Jurkat cell RNA spiked in. As for subset: FACS-sorted CD8+CD4-CCR7+CD45RA+ naive T cells. Receptors were obtained from a human donor in good health. Some libraries in this study had Jurkat cell RNA spiked in.

There are many counts of this clonotype. The chain uses TRBV12-5 and TRBJ2-1; weak D call: TRBD1 (5 bases). Germline values: CDR1 LGHNT, CDR2 FRNRAP. V lost 6 bases to trimming and J lost 0 bases, with 12 bases between them. The CDR3 extends over 15 amino acids. The CDR3 region has the DNA TGTGCTAGTGGCAGACAGTGGGGCTCCTACAATGAGCAGTTCTTC. The encoded protein is CASGRQWGSYNEQFF.

The V and J genes are TRBV4-2 and TRBJ1-5; tentative D call: TRBD1 (5 bases). CDR1 is LGHNA and CDR2 is YNFKEQ in the germline V gene. The CDR3 has 20 amino acids. V was shortened by 1 base and J by 0 bases, with 22 bases between the two germline ends. This chain's CDR3 is CASSQGVDTEGHYSNQPQHF. Here the CDR3 DNA reads TGTGCCAGCAGCCAAGGGGTGGACACGGAAGGCCACTATAGCAATCAGCCCCAGCATTTT.

This clonotype has just a few counts. This rearrangement joins TRBV7-9 to TRBJ1-2, with 7 bases identical to TRBD1. The ends lost 1 base at V and 8 bases at J; junction bases unmatched: 10. This CDR3 has 15 residues. CDR1 is SEHNR and CDR2 is FQNEAQ in the germline V gene (reference sequence). The CDR3 loop reads CASSLEGRQGRGYTF. The CDR3 DNA is TGTGCCAGCAGCTTAGAAGGGAGACAGGGCAGGGGCTACACCTTC.

The chain carries TRBV20-1 and TRBJ2-7; D remains ambiguous. Germline V CDR1 and CDR2: DFQATT, SNEGSKA (reference sequence). The CDR3 contains 11 residues. The CDR3 DNA sequence: TGCAGAGCTCCCTCCTTGGGCGAGCAGTACTTC. It translates to CRAPSLGEQYF.

This clonotype was seen once. A read error is possible here, since a much larger clone lies one base away. The V call is TRBV28, the J call TRBJ2-4; possibly TRBD1 for D (5 bases). The J call is in doubt because the DNA end fits TRBJ2-1 better. CDR1 MDHEN and CDR2 SYDVKM come from the germline V gene. The CDR3 extends over 12 amino acids. The CDR3 coding sequence is TGTGCCAGCAGTCCCAGGGAAAACATTCAGTTCTTC. This translates into CASSPRENIQFF.

The table lists this clonotype with a few counts. V usage is TRBV6-1 and J usage is TRBJ2-7; D uncertain. This CDR3 has 11 amino acids. Germline V gene data show CDR1 as MNHNS and CDR2 as SASEGT. The V gene lost 10 bases and the J gene lost 5 bases, with 12 bases spanning the gap. CDR3 DNA: TGTGCCACGAGGACCGGCCACGAGCAGTACTTC. Translating it yields CATRTGHEQYF.

The chain uses TRBV5-5 and TRBJ2-3; D is ambiguous. V was clipped by 4 bases and J by 1 base, with 10 bases between them. Germline loops: CDR1 SGHKS, CDR2 YYEKEE (reference sequence). The CDR3 runs to 14 residues. The CDR3 bases are TGTGCCAGCAGCGCTGGGAACCGCACAGATACGCAGTATTTT. Its protein is CASSAGNRTDTQYF.

The chain has TRBV23-1 and TRBJ1-1; 8 nucleotides match TRBD1. TRBV23-1 carries the ORF label, with uncertain function. This CDR3 is built from 11 residues. V trimming: 10 bases; J trimming: 5 bases; junction bases outside the gene matches: 3. CDR3 sequence: CATRGLTEAFF. CDR3 in DNA: TGCGCCACCAGGGGGCTTACTGAAGCTTTCTTT.

This clonotype was detected many times. The chain couples TRBV18 to TRBJ2-3; D unclear. In germline, CDR1 is KGHSH, CDR2 LQKENI. Trimming took 3 bases from V and 3 from J, leaving 16 bases between them. CDR3 length equals 16 residues. The CDR3 spells CASSPVVDLPTDTQYF. CDR3 bases: TGTGCCAGCTCACCGGTGGTGGACCTCCCTACAGATACGCAGTATTTT.

V and J are TRBV3-1 and TRBJ2-7; 9 bases fit TRBD2. Germline values: CDR1 LGHDT, CDR2 YNNKEL (reference sequence). The CDR3 loop spans 16 amino acids. Germline trimming cut 0 bases from V and 7 bases from J; bases unmatched to any gene: 10. The CDR3 reads CASSQEWASGAWEQYF. Here the CDR3 DNA reads TGTGCCAGCAGCCAAGAATGGGCTAGCGGGGCCTGGGAGCAGTACTTC.

The CDR3 nucleotides read TGTGCCAGTAGTACCGGGACAGGGTCGGACTACGAGCAGTACTTC. Protein: CASSTGTGSDYEQYF. This rearrangement joins TRBV19 to TRBJ2-7, with 9 bases aligning to TRBD1. Looked up from germline, CDR1 is LNHDA and CDR2 is SQIVND (reference sequence). After removal of 4 bases from V and 3 bases from J, the junction contained 7 bases not matched to a gene. CDR3 length: 15 residues.

The chain carries TRBV7-9 and TRBJ1-1; D perhaps matches TRBD1 (5 bases). V dropped 5 bases and J dropped 3 bases, with 19 bases sitting between them. The germline V gene has CDR1 SEHNR and CDR2 FQNEAQ (reference sequence). There are 16 residues in the CDR3. The CDR3 loop is CASSVPPQGGDTEAFF. In DNA form, the CDR3 reads TGTGCCAGCAGCGTACCTCCTCAGGGTGGGGACACTGAAGCTTTCTTT. Full variable domain (missing parts from reference TRBV7-9 and TRBJ1-1): DTGVSQNPRHKITKRGQNVTFRCDPISEHNRLYWYRQTLGQGPEFLTYFQNEAQLEKSRLLSDRFSAERPKGSFSTLEIQRTEQGDSAMYLCASSVPPQGGDTEAFFGQGTRLTVV.

The V call is TRBV4-1, the J call TRBJ1-1; D is ambiguous. Germline values: CDR1 MGHRA, CDR2 YSYEKL. The V end lost 5 bases, the J end lost 7 bases, and 11 bases lay between the germline ends. The CDR3 is 12 residues long. For the CDR3, the DNA is TGCGCCAGCAGCTCCGAGGGCGTTGAAGCTTTCTTT. Amino acid sequence: CASSSEGVEAFF.

This clonotype occurred once. This chain uses TRBV28 with TRBJ2-2, with 7 nucleotides matching TRBD1. The CDR3 runs 16 residues. Trimming took 7 bases from V and 4 from J; bases not matched to a gene: 12. Per the germline V gene, CDR1 is MDHEN and CDR2 is SYDVKM. Here the CDR3 DNA reads TGTGCCAGCACTCTTAGGGACAGTGACTCCACCGGGGAGCTGTTTTTT. Translated: CASTLRDSDSTGELFF.

This clonotype has ten or more counts. The chain uses TRBV5-4 and TRBJ2-7; TRBD1 might be the D (6 bases). This CDR3 has 14 residues. Trimming shortened V by 0 bases and J by 2 bases, and 9 bases separated the two germline ends. From germline, CDR1 is SGHNT and CDR2 YYREEE (reference sequence). The CDR3 sequence is CASSLAGVPYEQYF. The CDR3 DNA reads TGTGCCAGCAGCTTGGCAGGGGTTCCCTACGAGCAGTACTTC.

In the case of this clonotype: Mismatch with germline at one junction end may stem from a read error. The V gene is TRBV24-1, the J gene TRBJ2-3, with D possibly being TRBD1 (5 bases). Per the germline V gene, CDR1 is KGHDR and CDR2 is SFDVKD. This CDR3 contains 14 residues. Written as DNA, the CDR3 is TGTGCCACCAGAGATTTGACAGTGACAGATACGCAGTATTTT. Its translation is CATRDLTVTDTQYF.

Regarding this clonotype: Because it lacks the conserved phenylalanine or tryptophan at the end, this CDR3 is likely a read error. This CDR3 reads CASKEGPYEQYL. The CDR3 DNA is TGTGCCAGCAAAGAGGGGCCCTACGAGCAGTACCTC. The chain employs TRBV28 and TRBJ2-7; D possibly matches TRBD1 or TRBD2 (5 bases each). V was pared by 7 bases and J by 2 bases, with 9 bases between. Germline CDR1 MDHEN, CDR2 SYDVKM. This CDR3 comprises 12 residues.

The V gene is TRBV29-1, the J gene TRBJ2-4, with 7 bases identical to TRBD1. V dropped 0 bases and J dropped 8; count of bases not matched to a gene: 7. The CDR3 totals 14 residues. The V gene's germline CDR1 is SQVTM and CDR2 ANQGSEA. CDR3 bases: TGCAGCGTTGAAGAAAGGGGGCGAGAGTACATTCAGTACTTC. It is translated as CSVEERGREYIQYF.